The 25 T cell receptor beta chains listed next were all sequenced from one sample in a study of lymphopenia after photon versus proton radiotherapy. Measured with immunoSEQ multiplex PCR; TCRdb has only the in-frame clones, and not every one. The data contain 150,000 to 200,000 clones, roughly nine tenths of them seen just once; the ten biggest clones take up around 4.5%. This sample comprised peripheral blood, obtained from a patient treated with photon-based radiotherapy. Every receptor here comes from a man in his fifties with gastric cancer.

V usage is TRBV5-4 and J usage is TRBJ1-2; TRBD1 might be the D (5 bases). Per the germline V gene, CDR1 is SGHNT and CDR2 is YYREEE (reference sequence). The CDR3 contains 14 residues. Trimming took 0 bases from V and 3 from J, leaving 9 bases between them. CDR3: CASSLGGSYYGYTF. The CDR3 coding sequence is TGTGCCAGCAGCTTGGGGGGGAGCTACTATGGCTACACCTTC.

This sequence joins TRBV7-9 and TRBJ2-3; D is perhaps TRBD2 (6 bases). The CDR3 runs 17 residues. CDR1 is SEHNR, CDR2 FQNEAQ, per germline (reference sequence). V lost 3 bases to trimming and J lost 2 bases, with 18 bases between them. DNA of the CDR3: TGTGCCAGCAGCTTGGTCGGGTTGGGCGGGATCACAGATACGCAGTATTTT. It codes for CASSLVGLGGITDTQYF.

This clone was seen at least ten times. The chain uses TRBV19 and TRBJ1-5, with 7 nucleotides matching TRBD1. J was trimmed by 2 bases and V by 3 bases; bases with no gene match: 4. Germline CDR1 reads LNHDA; CDR2 reads SQIVND (reference sequence). This CDR3 is built from 15 residues. CDR3 amino acids: CASSIQGGGNQPQHF. In nucleotides, the CDR3 is TGTGCCAGTAGTATCCAGGGGGGTGGCAATCAGCCCCAGCATTTT.

The gene calls are TRBV5-4 and TRBJ1-3; no reliable D call. Trimming took off 0 bases at V and 4 bases at J, with 8 bases between the two ends. CDR3 length equals 14 residues. Germline values: CDR1 SGHNT, CDR2 YYREEE (reference sequence). CDR3 in amino acids: CASSLAREGNTIYF. CDR3 DNA sequence: TGTGCCAGCAGCTTGGCCCGTGAAGGAAACACCATATATTTT.

The chain couples TRBV11-3 to TRBJ2-1, with 13 positions matching TRBD2. This CDR3 contains 19 residues. The V and J ends lost 0 bases and 9 bases, in that order; junction bases with no gene match: 14. Germline V gives CDR1 SGHNT, CDR2 YENEEA. CDR3 sequence (DNA): TGTGCCAGCAGCTTAGATCGGGGGGTAACTAGCGGGAGGGCCAGTGAGCAGTTCTTC. Translated, it gives CASSLDRGVTSGRASEQFF.

The rearrangement links TRBV6-6 to TRBJ2-1; perhaps TRBD2 as D (6 bases). The CDR3 loop spans 15 amino acids. V shed 5 bases and J shed 2 bases, with 13 bases lying between them. CDR1 is MNHNY, CDR2 SVGAGI, per germline (reference sequence). Here the CDR3 DNA reads TGTGCCAGCAGTCCAGAAATAGCGGCCTACAATGAGCAGTTCTTC. Its protein product is CASSPEIAAYNEQFF.

V and J are TRBV5-1 and TRBJ2-7; 10 bases are shared with TRBD2. The CDR3 loop spans 17 amino acids. CDR1 SGHRS and CDR2 YFSETQ come from the germline V gene. The trim removed 5 bases at V and 7 bases at J, leaving 18 bases unmatched. This CDR3 is CASRSHPAGGGSREQYF. CDR3 DNA: TGCGCCAGCAGGTCGCACCCAGCGGGAGGGGGGAGTAGGGAGCAGTACTTC.

V and J are TRBV7-8 and TRBJ2-7, with D possibly being TRBD2 (6 bases). Germline assignment: CDR1 SGHVS and CDR2 FQNEAQ. The CDR3 length is 16 residues. Trimming shortened V by 1 base and J by 0 bases, and 13 bases separated the two germline ends. The CDR3 DNA reads as TGTGCCAGCAGCTTAGAATCGGGACTCCTCTCCTACGAGCAGTACTTC. Its translation is CASSLESGLLSYEQYF. Complete variable domain (other parts from reference TRBV7-8 and TRBJ2-7): GAGVSQSPRYKVAKRGQDVALRCDPISGHVSLFWYQQALGQGPEFLTYFQNEAQLDKSGLPSDRFFAERPEGSVSTLKIQRTQQEDSAVYLCASSLESGLLSYEQYFGPGTRLTVT.

V usage is TRBV2 and J usage is TRBJ2-7; 9 nucleotides align to TRBD2. Trimming removed 4 bases from V and 2 bases from J; junction bases left unmatched: 3. Looked up from germline, CDR1 is SNHLY and CDR2 is FYNNEI. This CDR3 is built from 14 residues. CDR3 DNA: TGTGCCAGCAGTGGGGCTAGCGGGACCTACGAGCAGTACTTC. Its translation is CASSGASGTYEQYF.

This clone has a handful of counts. One junction end does not reproduce the germline sequence, and a read error may be involved. The chain has TRBV18 and TRBJ1-5, with 7 bases identical to TRBD1. The CDR3 extends over 15 amino acids. In germline, CDR1 is KGHSH, CDR2 LQKENI. The CDR3 DNA reads TGTGCCAGCTCCCCACAGGGGTTGGCGGATCAGCCCCAGCATTTT. Translation gives CASSPQGLADQPQHF.

The chain couples TRBV4-2 to TRBJ2-7, with 12 positions matching TRBD1. Germline V gene data show CDR1 as LGHNA and CDR2 as YNFKEQ. The CDR3 loop spans 15 amino acids. V lost 1 base to trimming and J lost 6 bases; unmatched junction nucleotides: 4. CDR3 DNA sequence: TGTGCCAGCAGCCAAGGGGGGACAGGGGGCATCGAGCAGTACTTC. Translated, it gives CASSQGGTGGIEQYF.

This sequence joins TRBV29-1 and TRBJ2-5, with D possibly being TRBD2 (7 bases). The J call could be wrong; TRBJ2-7 is a better fit for the DNA end. This CDR3 is 14 amino acids long. From germline, CDR1 is SQVTM and CDR2 ANQGSEA. The CDR3 sequence: CSVPVRGGWGEQYF. CDR3 coding DNA: TGCAGCGTACCCGTTCGCGGGGGCTGGGGCGAGCAGTACTTC.

J is TRBJ1-5 and V is TRBV7-6, with TRBD1 matching 8 bases. V dropped 2 bases and J dropped 6; count of bases not matched to a gene: 3. From germline, CDR1 is SGHVS and CDR2 FNYEAQ. This CDR3 region has 14 residues. Here the CDR3 DNA reads TGTGCCAGCAGCTTACAGGGGGCCTTTCAGCCCCAGCATTTT. This encodes CASSLQGAFQPQHF.

This chain joins TRBV6-5 and TRBJ2-7; 8 positions agree with TRBD2. The trim removed 7 bases at V and 7 bases at J, leaving 6 bases unmatched. The germline CDR1 and CDR2 sequences are MNHEY and SVGAGI. This CDR3 is built from 12 residues. The CDR3 bases are TGTGCCAGCACTCAACGGGGGGGAGAGCAGTACTTC. Translation gives CASTQRGGEQYF.

The chain combines TRBV7-6 with TRBJ2-2; D is uncertain. V was trimmed by 4 bases and J by 4 bases, leaving 10 bases between them. Germline lookup yields CDR1 SGHVS and CDR2 FNYEAQ. This CDR3 has 14 amino acids. The CDR3 region has the DNA TGTGCCAGCAGCTCTACCCCCACCACCGGGGAGCTGTTTTTT. Its translation: CASSSTPTTGELFF.

This clone has a single count. CDR3 coding DNA: TGCAGCGTTGCCGGACAGGGAGCGCCTAACTATGGCTACACCTTC. It codes for CSVAGQGAPNYGYTF. The chain has TRBV29-1 and TRBJ1-2, with 8 positions matching TRBD1. Trimming cost V 4 bases and J 0 bases; bases outside gene matches: 7. The CDR3 consists of 15 residues. The germline gives CDR1 SQVTM, CDR2 ANQGSEA.

The chain has TRBV6-1 and TRBJ1-1, with unresolved D. V was shortened by 1 base and J by 2 bases, with 11 bases between the two germline ends. Germline-derived CDR1 and CDR2 are MNHNS and SASEGT. The CDR3 contains 15 residues. CDR3 DNA: TGTGCCAGCAGTGAAGGGAGTGCAGGCAACACTGAAGCTTTCTTT. Translating it yields CASSEGSAGNTEAFF.

The table lists this clone with a count of one. The V call is TRBV7-9, the J call TRBJ1-2; TRBD1 matches 7 bases. The CDR3 is made up of 13 amino acids. With V trimmed by 5 bases and J by 4 bases, 4 bases remained unmatched. Germline V lookup: CDR1 SEHNR, CDR2 FQNEAQ (reference sequence). The CDR3 loop reads CASSHRGGYGYTF. In nucleotides, the CDR3 is TGTGCCAGCAGCCACAGGGGAGGCTATGGCTACACCTTC.

V is TRBV27 and J is TRBJ2-7, with 8 bases matching TRBD1. CDR1 and CDR2 (germline): MNHEY, SMNVEV (reference sequence). This CDR3 is 14 amino acids long. The V gene end was trimmed by 3 bases and the J gene end by 4 bases; junction bases not matched to a gene: 5. CDR3 sequence: CASSFSDRGYEQYF. The CDR3 DNA reads as TGTGCCAGCAGTTTCTCAGACAGGGGTTACGAGCAGTACTTC.

This clone was recorded only once. The V and J genes are TRBV7-9 and TRBJ1-5, with 9 bases aligning to TRBD1. Trimming removed 0 bases from V and 6 bases from J; junction bases left unmatched: 0. In germline, CDR1 is SEHNR, CDR2 FQNEAQ (reference sequence). The CDR3 spans 14 residues. The CDR3 reads CASSLADRGQPQHF. CDR3 bases: TGTGCCAGCAGCTTAGCGGACAGGGGTCAGCCCCAGCATTTT.

The chain links TRBV19 to TRBJ2-4; a possible D gene is TRBD1 (5 bases). With 3 bases removed from V and 9 bases from J, the gap between germline ends came to 12 bases. The germline V gene has CDR1 LNHDA and CDR2 SQIVND (reference sequence). The CDR3 covers 13 residues. This CDR3 is CASSIGRDGIQYF. The CDR3 nucleotides are TGTGCCAGTAGTATCGGCAGGGATGGCATTCAGTACTTC.

The V gene is TRBV12-5, the J gene TRBJ2-3; TRBD2 aligns across 8 bases. V trimming: 0 bases; J trimming: 2 bases; junction bases outside the gene matches: 4. Germline CDR1 reads LGHNT; CDR2 reads FRNRAP. This CDR3 is 16 amino acids long. The CDR3: CASGLVLREVTDTQYF. CDR3 bases: TGTGCTAGTGGTTTGGTACTGCGGGAGGTCACAGATACGCAGTATTTT.

The rearrangement joins TRBV2 to TRBJ1-4, with a tentative D call TRBD1 (6 bases). Germline V gene data show CDR1 as SNHLY and CDR2 as FYNNEI. V lost 2 bases and J 5 bases, leaving 9 bases between the germline ends. The CDR3 is made up of 14 amino acids. The CDR3 spells CASSETGGNEKLFF. DNA for the CDR3: TGTGCCAGCAGTGAAACCGGGGGCAATGAAAAACTGTTTTTT.

For the CDR3, the DNA is TGTGCCAGCATGGGGGCTCAGTCCACTGAAGCTTTCTTT. Protein sequence: CASMGAQSTEAFF. The rearrangement links TRBV27 to TRBJ1-1; D perhaps matches TRBD1 (6 bases). Trimming pared 7 bases from V and 4 bases from J, leaving 13 bases between. Germline lookup yields CDR1 MNHEY and CDR2 SMNVEV (reference sequence). The CDR3 covers 13 residues.

The chain carries TRBV7-3 and TRBJ2-1; TRBD1 is a possible D gene (6 bases). There are 16 residues in the CDR3. The V gene's germline CDR1 is SGHTA and CDR2 FQGTGA. With 1 base removed from V and 13 bases from J, the gap between germline ends came to 23 bases. Written as DNA, the CDR3 is TGTGCCAGCAGCTTAATAGGGGGACCCCCGACGACCCTCCAGTTCTTC. It translates to CASSLIGGPPTTLQFF.